This T cell receptor (beta chain) comes out of a study of read filtering for tumor transcriptome and immune sequencing. Study background: Revised staging placed eight or nine patients in R-ISS I, some 17 in II, six or seven in III. Whole-study findings and limits: This fraction held mixed bone marrow immune cells after CD138-negative sorting.

This clonotype was observed at least ten times. Its antigen is as yet unknown. From 300 to 400 ng of RNA, a library with molecular barcoded alpha/delta and beta/gamma adaptors was made. TCRdb independently ran MiXCR on the reads; one entry per CDR3 protein. This repertoire shows roughly 130,000 distinct CDR3 sequences, over 10% found once; its top ten account for about 10%. V shed 5 bases, J shed 1 base, and the junction held 12 bases outside the gene matches. The CDR3 spans 19 residues. The germline V gene encodes CDR1 MNHEY and CDR2 SVGAGI. This chain uses TRBV6-5 with TRBJ2-3; 13 bases align to TRBD2. This receptor was identified in a donor aged 40 or older with multiple myeloma. The sequenced sample was a population of CD138-negative cells sorted from bone marrow. CDR3 in amino acids: CASSRGTSGISGGTDTQYF. In nucleotides, the CDR3 is TGTGCCAGCAGTCGGGGGACTAGCGGGATAAGTGGGGGCACAGATACGCAGTATTTT.